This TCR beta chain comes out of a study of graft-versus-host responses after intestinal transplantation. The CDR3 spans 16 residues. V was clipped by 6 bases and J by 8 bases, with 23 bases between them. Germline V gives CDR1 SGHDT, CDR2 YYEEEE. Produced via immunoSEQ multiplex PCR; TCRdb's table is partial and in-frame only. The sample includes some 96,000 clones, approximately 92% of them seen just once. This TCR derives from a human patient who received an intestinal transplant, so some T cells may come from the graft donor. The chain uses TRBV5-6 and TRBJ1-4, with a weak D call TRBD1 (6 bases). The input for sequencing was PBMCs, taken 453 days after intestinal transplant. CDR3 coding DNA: TGTGCCAGCACCTCGCGGACAGCTACCCGCTCCGAAAAACTGTTTTTT. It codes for CASTSRTATRSEKLFF. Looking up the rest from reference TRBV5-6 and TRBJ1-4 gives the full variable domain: DAGVTQSPTHLIKTRGQQVTLRCSPKSGHDTVSWYQQALGQGPQFIFQYYEEEERQRGNFPDRFSGHQFPNYSSELNVNALLLGDSALYLCASTSRTATRSEKLFFGSGTQLSVL.